This T cell receptor (beta chain) is drawn from a study of cytomegalovirus exposure and HLA in healthy donors (dated by TCRdb to between 2016 and 2019). In the study overall: In an earlier analysis of under 750 of the donors, 276 Gb of sequence data and 120 million or so unique TCR beta sequences from 180 million or so T cells were reported. Both class I and class II loci were covered by HLA typing, at four-digit resolution. Of the 350 to 450 genotyped donors, 65% to 90% fell in the genetic ancestry cluster associated with self-reported Caucasian donors. Across 300 to 400 genotyped donors of the cohort, an average of about 200,000 unique TCR beta nucleotide sequences per donor were sequenced, and around 19% of those sequences were non-productive. In a later genetic analysis, genome-wide SNP genotypes for about three fifths of the roughly 670 donors were used, and that subset was treated as a discovery cohort. Alongside the repertoire data, information on donor age, sex, ethnicity and CMV serostatus was compiled. About 300 gigabases of sequencing data and around 85 million unique TCR sequences made up an early release that covered 640 HLA-typed donors. The number of typed donors differed by locus: roughly 620-630 for A, B, C, DRB1 and DQB1; 500 to 550 for DQA1; over 600 for DPA1; and approximately 450 for DPB1. An earlier analysis of several hundred of the donors used high-throughput TCR beta sequencing to judge whether each TCR beta V gene segment behaved as functional or pseudogenic. A later analysis re-examined previously published TCR beta repertoires from over 500 donors and added high-resolution HLA genotyping to investigate patterns of TCR occurrence. The study combined high-throughput TCR immunosequencing, statistical association of individual TCRs with disease status, and machine learning to predict cytomegalovirus infection status. In addition to the first cohort of 666 subjects, a separate validation cohort of 130 or so different subjects was used. Rather than drawing on any new phenotypic data, the later analysis identified candidate immune exposures from TCR beta sequences and the way those sequences occurred across donors. The study profiled the T cell repertoires of 550 to 700 subjects by immunosequencing and related them to cytomegalovirus serostatus. Roughly 5 DR-DQ haplotypes were handled as single units for association and clustering because linkage in the cohort was strong. The study aimed to test whether cataloging public T cell receptors could reveal signatures of past pathogen exposure. All discovery cohort repertoires had been generated using a single sequencing platform.

As regards this clone: Its specific antigen is unknown. Per-nucleotide qualities are absent, and no much larger clonotype sits a single base away.

The paper's findings and limits, for the study overall: The study listed 150 to 200 TCR beta chains as associated with cytomegalovirus. The 87-base-pair reads could not distinguish some IMGT-functional V segments, including TRBV6-2 and TRBV6-3, so those segments were excluded. Presence/absence analyses assumed roughly uniform sequencing depth across donors, an assumption that may not hold. HLA typing was unavailable for some donors at each locus, so association tests used only the typed subset. A further reported finding was that TCR beta sequences accurately predicted the HLA-A and HLA-B alleles for most subjects in the first cohort. The sequencing pipeline was judged likely to have produced a cluster of highly shared sequence variants as a technical artifact. At a false discovery rate of 0.05, a later analysis linked approximately 18,000 TCR beta sequences to specific HLA alleles. Compared with the roughly 670-donor mean, donors in an Asian-associated ancestry cluster had fewer N-insertions in productive TCRs, according to a later genetic analysis. Only TCR beta chains were sequenced in this cohort, and the absence of alpha or paired-chain data limited detectable features. Three of the identified cytomegalovirus-associated TCR beta chains were confirmed in vitro to be specific for cytomegalovirus antigens. In an earlier analysis of some 500 of the donors, most TCR beta V segments were observed in productive rearrangements about 90% or about 30% of the time, broadly matching IMGT annotations. For the cohort, immune exposure information was limited to CMV serostatus. According to a later analysis, parvovirus B19, influenza, CMV and Epstein-Barr virus appeared linked to several top co-occurrence clusters. An association between a missense DCLRE1C variant and V-gene and J-gene trimming of TCR beta chains was found in a later genetic analysis and replicated in an independent cohort. Linkage disequilibrium might explain the correlated functional status among segregating V segments, but an unknown experimental factor could not be excluded. Most CMV-associated TCR beta chains appeared to be HLA-restricted in a later analysis, and the HLA associations seemed to be driven largely by CMV exposure. Strong co-occurrence of HLA alleles, especially DR and DQ, made assigning TCR associations to individual alleles difficult. Most TCR sequences were observed very rarely across donors, whereas some public TCRs were present in many individuals. The classifier was reported to diagnose cytomegalovirus status with high specificity and sensitivity in both the original cohort and the validation cohort. According to the authors, the approach could potentially be generalized to other disease states and immunological phenotypes. In a later analysis, TCR association rates were found to vary across HLA loci, with the most associated TCRs seen for DRB1 alleles and the fewest for HLA-C alleles. In a later analysis, HLA-associated TCR beta chains showed more clonal expansion and lower generation probabilities than non-associated chains that were equally common. Seventeen rarely observed V segments, including chromosome 9 orphons, were excluded from the earlier analysis of approximately 600 of the donors because counts were too low.

The library came from the immunoSEQ multiplex PCR assay. For the multiplex PCR, a mixture combining 60 forward primers for TCR Vbeta segments and 13 reverse primers for TCR Jbeta segments was used. A multiplex PCR assay on genomic DNA amplified the CDR3 region of rearranged TCR beta genes. Amplified TCR beta libraries were sequenced as 87-base-pair reads on the Illumina HiSeq System. Per the source publication's procedure: A later analysis counted tens of millions of unique TCR beta chains across the 550 to 800 repertoires, and around 9.9 million of these chains were shared by at least two donors. To remove PCR and sequencing errors, raw reads were error-corrected and collapsed into unique sequences using a nearest-neighbor algorithm that merged closely related sequences. To assign V, D and J gene segments, CDR3 sequences were aligned to IMGT reference sequences. For a sequence to be retained, at least a six-nucleotide match to both a V gene segment and a J gene segment was required. A rearrangement was called productive if the CDR3 had no stop codons and remained in frame with V and J, and every other rearrangement was called non-productive. Following IMGT convention, CDR3 was defined as the stretch from the second conserved V-encoded cysteine up to the conserved J-encoded phenylalanine. In an earlier analysis of more than 550 of the donors, sequences lacking an unambiguous match to a single V gene segment were excluded. An earlier analysis of approximately 590 of the donors classified V segments as functional when productive rearrangements were above 56.7% and as segregating when the standard deviation between donors was above 5%. A statistical classification framework was built to diagnose cytomegalovirus status from the catalog of TCR beta chain sequences. In a later analysis, TCR nucleotide sequences were compared against IMGT/GENE-DB human TR gene sequences so that V and J genes could be assigned. The TCRdist pipeline was used in a later analysis to assign CDR3 sequences and most-parsimonious VDJ recombination scenarios. In a later analysis, each TCR beta chain was defined by its CDR3 amino acid sequence together with its V-gene family, and reads without a unique V-gene family were excluded. To address suspected cross-contamination and a sequencing artifact, a later analysis removed several hundred highly shared, low-generation-probability nucleotide sequences. In a later analysis, a clonal expansion index for each public chain was calculated from normalized within-repertoire ranks of inferred template counts. In a later analysis, generation probabilities were computed using a VDJ recombination model fitted to out-of-frame rearrangements, and the results were checked against IGoR. Hypergeometric tests were used in a later analysis to score TCR-TCR, TCR-HLA and TCR-CMV co-occurrence, with a repertoire-size bias correction applied to the TCR pairs. A later analysis estimated false discovery rates by permuting HLA or CMV assignments 20 times. In a later analysis, co-occurring TCRs were grouped using DBSCAN, with TCRdist sequence similarity added in when clustering inside HLA-allele-positive subsets. Repertoires with fewer than 30,000 or more than 120,000 public chains, plus five repertoires with anomalous nucleotide sharing, were excluded from co-occurrence clustering. This immuneACCESS table, as held by TCRdb, lists in-frame sequences with V and J called but not all clones. Of the missing ones, under half trace to an unresolved V gene in checked studies; the others have no known cause. V and J calls and clone size are as listed in that table; D and trimming were resolved from the DNA. The sample table holds 150,000 to 200,000 clones, of which roughly 82% were seen once. The ten top clones hold about 1.5% of the sample.

In total, roughly 710 healthy bone marrow donors made up the cohort. At the time of sampling, every cohort member was nominally healthy, though immune exposures that went unrecorded were likely present. The donor was CMV seronegative and was included in the group of under 450 seronegative cohort members. Every donor gave a peripheral blood sample, and the peripheral blood mononuclear cells from that sample were used for TCR beta sequencing. Genomic DNA extraction from the blood cell samples was performed with the Qiagen DNeasy Blood Extraction Kit. The germline V gene encodes CDR1 LNHDA and CDR2 SQIVND (reference sequence). V was cut back by 1 base and J by 3 bases, leaving a gap of 7 bases between them. Spanning cysteine to phenylalanine, the CDR3 consists of 14 amino acids. CDR3 DNA only is kept here, 42 bases in frame from base 1.

The material sequenced was PBMCs. The receptor was derived from a woman under 40 in good health and CMV-seronegative. The chain is made from TRBV19 and TRBJ2-1; the D gene is perhaps TRBD2, from 5 matching bases. The sequence in DNA is TGTGCCAGTAGTATAGTTGGACTCTACAATGAGCAGTTCTTC. This gives the protein CASSIVGLYNEQFF.